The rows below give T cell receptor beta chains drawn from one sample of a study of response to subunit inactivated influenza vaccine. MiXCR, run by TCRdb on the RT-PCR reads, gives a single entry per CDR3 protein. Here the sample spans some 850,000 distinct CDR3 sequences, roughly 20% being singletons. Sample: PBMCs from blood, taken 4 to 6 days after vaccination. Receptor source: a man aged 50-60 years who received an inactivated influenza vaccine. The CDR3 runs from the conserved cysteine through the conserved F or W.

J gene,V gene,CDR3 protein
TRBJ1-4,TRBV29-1,CSAKGGSANEKLFF
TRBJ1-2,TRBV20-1,CSARGGDGYTF
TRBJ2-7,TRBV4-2,CASSQDGGPYEQYF
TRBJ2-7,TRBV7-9,CASSFLREYEQYF
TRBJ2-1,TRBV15,CATRDTYNEQFF
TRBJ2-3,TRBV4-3,CASSPSGRAEDTQYF
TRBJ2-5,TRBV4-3,CASSQDRLALLETQYF
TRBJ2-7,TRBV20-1,CSALRPGPLSYEQYF
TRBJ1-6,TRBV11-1,CASSQLRYDGPGANSPLHF
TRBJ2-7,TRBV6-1,CASRSGSSYEQYF
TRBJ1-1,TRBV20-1,CSARDLDGPPGDFF
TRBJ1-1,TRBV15,CATSRDYSLAFF
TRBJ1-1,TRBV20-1,CSARRGQGNTEAFF
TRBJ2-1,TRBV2,CANQRAKAVNEQFF
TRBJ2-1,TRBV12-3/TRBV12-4,CASSLLTSGGASEQFF
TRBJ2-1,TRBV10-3,CAITARGSYNEQFF
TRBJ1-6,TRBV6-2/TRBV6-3,CASRQRDTASSYNSPLHF
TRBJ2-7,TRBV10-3,CAISETGSSYEQYF
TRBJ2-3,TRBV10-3,CAISDDAGTTDTQYF
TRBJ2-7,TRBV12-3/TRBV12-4,CASSELAGNSYEQYF
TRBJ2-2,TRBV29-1,CSVEPGGGTGELFF
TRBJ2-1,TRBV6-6,CASIDGSYNEQFF
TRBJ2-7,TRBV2,CASSSGQYEQYF
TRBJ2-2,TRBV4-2,CASSTSDRSHTGELFF
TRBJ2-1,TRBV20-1,CSARKAGGPNEQFF
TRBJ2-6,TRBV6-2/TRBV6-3,CASSYSGSRWPSGANVLTF
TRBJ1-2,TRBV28,CASTETDTYGYTF
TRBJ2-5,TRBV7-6,CASSLPTLKFRSQETQYF
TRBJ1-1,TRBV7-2,CASSPGEGNTEAFF
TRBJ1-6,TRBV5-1,CASSTSANSPLHF
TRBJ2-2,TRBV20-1,CSASAGRENTGELFF
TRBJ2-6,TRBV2,CASRLDRGLTGANVLTF
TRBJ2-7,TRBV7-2,CASSPQEGLQYF
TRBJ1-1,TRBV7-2,CASSLGYGNTEAFF
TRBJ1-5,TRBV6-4,CASSPSGHSNQPQHF
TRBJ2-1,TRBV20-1,CSARDVPYNEQFF
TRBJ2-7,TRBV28,CASSAGGTAYEQYF
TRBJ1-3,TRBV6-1,CASSPGDRQSSGNTIYF
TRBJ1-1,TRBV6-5,CASSYLGRGPVNTEAFF
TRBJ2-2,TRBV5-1,CASGRLPGQGNTGELFF